The rows below give T cell receptor beta chains drawn from one sample of a study of blood T cell repertoires in COVID-19. Data came from immunoSEQ multiplex PCR; TCRdb stores just in-frame clones and leaves some out. The sample yields around 330,000 clones, roughly 90% seen once. Sequenced input: peripheral blood. These TCRs come from a woman aged 50 to 60 with active or convalescent COVID-19. CDR3s leave out the opening cysteine and the closing phenylalanine or tryptophan. For some rows the clone size is stated as once, few or many, or as a class when expanded; others skip it.

clone size: -
J gene: TRBJ1-1
V gene: TRBV19
CDR3 length: 11
CDR3 protein: ASSIPGNTEAF

clone size: -
J gene: TRBJ1-1
V gene: TRBV19
CDR3 length: 11
CDR3 protein: ASSILGGTEAF

clone size: -
J gene: TRBJ1-6
V gene: TRBV7-2
CDR3 length: 13
CDR3 protein: ASSLYPDGEVPLH

clone size: -
J gene: TRBJ2-2
V gene: TRBV2
CDR3 length: 12
CDR3 protein: ASTRAQAIGELF

clone size: once
J gene: TRBJ2-7
V gene: TRBV3-1/TRBV3-2
CDR3 length: 12
CDR3 protein: ASSQGLGTYEQY

clone size: -
J gene: TRBJ1-2
V gene: TRBV19
CDR3 length: 15
CDR3 protein: ASSMNRDRGPTYGYT

clone size: -
J gene: TRBJ2-1
V gene: TRBV7-8
CDR3 length: 12
CDR3 protein: ASVQTSPRGEQF

clone size: -
J gene: TRBJ2-7
V gene: TRBV5-5
CDR3 length: 12
CDR3 protein: ASSLTPGSYEQY

clone size: -
J gene: TRBJ1-1
V gene: TRBV4-2
CDR3 length: 13
CDR3 protein: ASRPGGREETEAF

clone size: -
J gene: TRBJ2-1
V gene: TRBV6-5
CDR3 length: 13
CDR3 protein: ASNPGAGVYNEQF

clone size: -
J gene: TRBJ1-1
V gene: TRBV7-3
CDR3 length: 13
CDR3 protein: ASSQTGLKGTEAF

clone size: many
J gene: TRBJ1-6
V gene: TRBV25-1
CDR3 length: 11
CDR3 protein: ASQGPYNSPLH

clone size: -
J gene: TRBJ2-2
V gene: TRBV11-2
CDR3 length: 11
CDR3 protein: ASSRQGPGELF

clone size: -
J gene: TRBJ1-5
V gene: TRBV28
CDR3 length: 14
CDR3 protein: ASSFGGWGPNQPQH

clone size: once
J gene: TRBJ1-5
V gene: TRBV29-1
CDR3 length: 11
CDR3 protein: SVGMAVNQPQH

clone size: -
J gene: TRBJ1-1
V gene: TRBV5-1
CDR3 length: 12
CDR3 protein: ASSPNGLAGEAF

clone size: -
J gene: TRBJ2-2
V gene: TRBV11-3
CDR3 length: 13
CDR3 protein: ASSLNRGGTGELF